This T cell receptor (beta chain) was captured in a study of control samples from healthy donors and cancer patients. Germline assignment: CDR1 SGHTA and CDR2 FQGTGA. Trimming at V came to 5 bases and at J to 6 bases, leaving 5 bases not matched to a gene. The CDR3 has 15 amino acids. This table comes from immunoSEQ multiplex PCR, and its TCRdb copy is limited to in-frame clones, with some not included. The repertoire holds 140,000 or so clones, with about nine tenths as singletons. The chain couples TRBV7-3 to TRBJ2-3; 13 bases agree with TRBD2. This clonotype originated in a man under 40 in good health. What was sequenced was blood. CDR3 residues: CASSRETSGGDTQYF. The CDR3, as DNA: TGTGCCAGCAGCCGAGAGACTAGCGGGGGGGATACGCAGTATTTT.